What follows describes a single T cell receptor beta chain. Its cognate antigen is unknown. The data belong to a study of identical twins. Overall study findings and caveats: Cross-sectional statistical analysis was relied on for the conclusions, without the same donors being followed. The models gave estimates that fell short of the out-of-frame TCR alpha sharing seen in monozygotic twins.

Each CDR3 protein gets one entry after TCRdb re-called the 5' RACE reads with MiXCR. The table includes 420,000 or so distinct CDR3 sequences, around 20% detected once. The CDR3 extends over 15 amino acids. CDR1 and CDR2 from the germline V gene are SEHNR and FQNEAQ (reference sequence). With 1 base removed from V and 6 bases from J, the gap between germline ends came to 10 bases. The genes are TRBV7-9 and TRBJ1-6; D is unclear. The sequence derives from a man aged 50 or older in good health. Sequencing used naive T cells sorted from blood. CDR3 nucleotides: TGTGCCAGCAGCTTAGATCTGGCGGGTAATTCACCCCTCCACTTT. This codes for CASSLDLAGNSPLHF. The full variable domain, its missing parts supplied by reference TRBV7-9 and TRBJ1-6, is DTGVSQNPRHKITKRGQNVTFRCDPISEHNRLYWYRQTLGQGPEFLTYFQNEAQLEKSRLLSDRFSAERPKGSFSTLEIQRTEQGDSAMYLCASSLDLAGNSPLHFGNGTRLTVT.